Sequencing of this TCR beta chain was carried out in a study of cytomegalovirus exposure and HLA in healthy donors. A single count supports this clone. With V trimmed by 4 bases and J by 0 bases, 7 bases remained unmatched. This CDR3 is 17 amino acids long. Looked up from germline, CDR1 is SNHLY and CDR2 is FYNNEI. The study ran its PCR with 60 Vbeta and 13 Jbeta primers. Data came from immunoSEQ multiplex PCR; TCRdb stores just in-frame clones and leaves some out. This sample has approximately 120,000 clones, with around 77% found just once. This clonotype was sampled from a man in his forties or fifties in good health and CMV-seronegative. V gene TRBV2 combines with J gene TRBJ2-3, with 10 nucleotides matching TRBD2. Sequenced input: PBMCs. This CDR3 is CASSARLGLASTDTQYF. CDR3 nucleotides: TGTGCCAGCAGTGCCCGTTTGGGACTAGCGAGCACAGATACGCAGTATTTT.